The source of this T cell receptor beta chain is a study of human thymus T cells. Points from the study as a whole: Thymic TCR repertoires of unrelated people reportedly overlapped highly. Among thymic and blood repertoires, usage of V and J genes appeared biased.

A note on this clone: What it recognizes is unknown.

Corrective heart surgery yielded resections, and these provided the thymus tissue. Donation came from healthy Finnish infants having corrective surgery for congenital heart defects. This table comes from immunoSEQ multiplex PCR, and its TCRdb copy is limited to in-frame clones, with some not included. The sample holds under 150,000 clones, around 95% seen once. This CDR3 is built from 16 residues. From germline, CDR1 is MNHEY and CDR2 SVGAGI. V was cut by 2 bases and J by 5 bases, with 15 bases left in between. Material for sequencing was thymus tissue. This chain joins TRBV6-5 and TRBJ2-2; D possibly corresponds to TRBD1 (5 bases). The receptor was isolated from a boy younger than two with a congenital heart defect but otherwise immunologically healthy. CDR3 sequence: CASSYRARARTGELFF. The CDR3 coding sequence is TGTGCCAGCAGTTACCGGGCCAGGGCACGGACCGGGGAGCTGTTTTTT.